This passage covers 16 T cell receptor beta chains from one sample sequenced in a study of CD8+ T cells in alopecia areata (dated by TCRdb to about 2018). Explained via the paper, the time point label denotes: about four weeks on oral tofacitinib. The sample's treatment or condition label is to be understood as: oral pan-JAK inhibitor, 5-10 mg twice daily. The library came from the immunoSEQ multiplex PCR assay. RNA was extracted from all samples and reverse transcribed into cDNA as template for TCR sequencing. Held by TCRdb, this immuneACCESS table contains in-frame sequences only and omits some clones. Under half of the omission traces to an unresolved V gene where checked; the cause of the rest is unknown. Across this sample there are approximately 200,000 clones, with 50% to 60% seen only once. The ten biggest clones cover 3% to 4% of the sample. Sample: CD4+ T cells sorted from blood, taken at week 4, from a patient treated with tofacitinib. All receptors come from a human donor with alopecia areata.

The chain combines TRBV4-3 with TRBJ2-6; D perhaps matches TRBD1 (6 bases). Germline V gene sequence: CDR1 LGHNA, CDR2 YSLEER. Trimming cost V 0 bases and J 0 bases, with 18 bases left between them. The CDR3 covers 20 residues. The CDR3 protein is CASSQEVPTGWGSGANVLTF. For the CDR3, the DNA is TGCGCCAGCAGCCAAGAGGTCCCGACAGGTTGGGGCTCTGGGGCCAACGTCCTGACTTTC.

CDR3 bases: TGTGCCAGCAGCCAAGTGACCAGGGGGCGAGGAAACACCATATATTTT. Translating it yields CASSQVTRGRGNTIYF. The V call is TRBV4-2, the J call TRBJ1-3; 8 bases agree with TRBD1. The V segment lost 1 base and the J segment 4 bases; nucleotides outside the gene matches: 6. The length of the CDR3 is 16 residues. Germline CDR1 LGHNA, CDR2 YNFKEQ.

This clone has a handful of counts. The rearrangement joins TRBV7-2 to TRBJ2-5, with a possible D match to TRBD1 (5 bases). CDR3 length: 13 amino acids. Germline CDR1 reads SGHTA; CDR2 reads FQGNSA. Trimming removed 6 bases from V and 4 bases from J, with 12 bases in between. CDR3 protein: CASSWTPGETQYF. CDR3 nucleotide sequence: TGTGCCAGCAGTTGGACACCCGGAGAGACCCAGTACTTC.

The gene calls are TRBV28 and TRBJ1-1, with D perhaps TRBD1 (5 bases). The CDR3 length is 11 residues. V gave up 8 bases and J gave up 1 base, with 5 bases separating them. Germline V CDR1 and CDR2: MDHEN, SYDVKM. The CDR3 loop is CASGGNTEAFF. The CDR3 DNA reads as TGTGCCAGCGGGGGGAACACTGAAGCTTTCTTT.

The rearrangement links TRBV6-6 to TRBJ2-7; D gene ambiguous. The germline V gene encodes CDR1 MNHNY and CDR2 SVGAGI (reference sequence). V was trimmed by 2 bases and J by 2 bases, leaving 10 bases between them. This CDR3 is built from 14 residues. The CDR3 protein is CASSYPGRAYEQYF. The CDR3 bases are TGTGCCAGCAGTTACCCGGGCAGAGCCTACGAGCAGTACTTC.

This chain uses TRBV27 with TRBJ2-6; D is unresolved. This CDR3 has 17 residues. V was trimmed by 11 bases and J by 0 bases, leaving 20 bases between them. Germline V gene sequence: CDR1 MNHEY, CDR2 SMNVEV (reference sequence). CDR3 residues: CAYTSSPLHSGANVLTF. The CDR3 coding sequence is TGTGCCTATACTTCTAGTCCTCTCCACTCTGGGGCCAACGTCCTGACTTTC.

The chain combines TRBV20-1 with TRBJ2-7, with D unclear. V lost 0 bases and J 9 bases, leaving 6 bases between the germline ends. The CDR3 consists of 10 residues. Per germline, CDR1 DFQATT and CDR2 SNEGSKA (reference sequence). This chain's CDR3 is CSAREVGQYF. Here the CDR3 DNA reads TGCAGTGCTAGAGAGGTGGGGCAGTACTTC.

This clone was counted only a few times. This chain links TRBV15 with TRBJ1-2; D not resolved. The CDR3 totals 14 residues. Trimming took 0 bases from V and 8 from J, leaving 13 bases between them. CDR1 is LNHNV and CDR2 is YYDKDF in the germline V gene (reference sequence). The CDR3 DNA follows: TGTGCCACCAGCAGAGATACGGGGTTGGAGGGCTACACCTTC. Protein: CATSRDTGLEGYTF.

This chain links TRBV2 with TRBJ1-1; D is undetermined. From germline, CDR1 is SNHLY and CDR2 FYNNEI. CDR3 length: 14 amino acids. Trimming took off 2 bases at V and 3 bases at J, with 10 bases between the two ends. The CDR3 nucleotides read TGTGCCAGCAGTGAAAATCTCCAGGACACTGAAGCTTTCTTT. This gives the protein CASSENLQDTEAFF.

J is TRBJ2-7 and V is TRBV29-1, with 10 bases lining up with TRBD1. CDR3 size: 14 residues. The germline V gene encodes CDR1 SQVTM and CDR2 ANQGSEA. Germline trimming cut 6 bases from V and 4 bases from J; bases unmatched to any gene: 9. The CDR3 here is CSVDPRTGGYEQYF. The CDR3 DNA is TGCAGCGTCGACCCTAGGACAGGGGGATACGAGCAGTACTTC.

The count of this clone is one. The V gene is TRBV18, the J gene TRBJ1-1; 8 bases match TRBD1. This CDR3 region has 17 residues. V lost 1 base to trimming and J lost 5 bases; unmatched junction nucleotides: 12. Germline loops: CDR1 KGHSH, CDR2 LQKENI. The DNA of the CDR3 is TGTGCCAGCTCACCACGGGTGATCCAGGGGGCGGGGACTGAAGCTTTCTTT. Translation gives CASSPRVIQGAGTEAFF.

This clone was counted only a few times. As DNA, the CDR3 is TGTGCCTGGAGTAAGGATATCGGGAACAATGAGCAGTTCTTC. This sequence encodes CAWSKDIGNNEQFF. The chain employs TRBV30 and TRBJ2-1; TRBD2 is a possible D gene (5 bases). This CDR3 is built from 14 residues. Looked up from germline, CDR1 is GTSNPN and CDR2 is SVGIG (reference sequence). Deletions cut 2 bases from V and 5 bases from J, with 13 bases between. Filled out from reference TRBV30 and TRBJ2-1, the complete variable domain reads SQTIHQWPATLVQPVGSPLSLECTVEGTSNPNLYWYRQAAGRGLQLLFYSVGIGQISSEVPQNLSASRPQDRQFILSSKKLLLSDSGFYLCAWSKDIGNNEQFFGPGTRLTVL.

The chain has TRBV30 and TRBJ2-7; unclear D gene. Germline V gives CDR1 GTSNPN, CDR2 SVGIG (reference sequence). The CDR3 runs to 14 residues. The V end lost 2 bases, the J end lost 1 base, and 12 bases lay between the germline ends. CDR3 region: CAWSRGSQSYEQYF. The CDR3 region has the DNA TGTGCCTGGAGTCGTGGGTCCCAATCCTACGAGCAGTACTTC.

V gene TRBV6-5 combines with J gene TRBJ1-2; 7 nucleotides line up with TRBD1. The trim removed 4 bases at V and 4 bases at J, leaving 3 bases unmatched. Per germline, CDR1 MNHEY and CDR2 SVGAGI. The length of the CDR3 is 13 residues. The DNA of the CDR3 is TGTGCCAGCAGTTCGACAGGGACCTATGGCTACACCTTC. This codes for CASSSTGTYGYTF.

CDR3 in amino acids: CASSPRTGINYGYTF. The CDR3 nucleotides read TGTGCCAGCAGCCCCCGGACAGGGATTAACTATGGCTACACCTTC. This sequence joins TRBV5-4 and TRBJ1-2; 8 nucleotides match TRBD1. The CDR3 loop spans 15 amino acids. V was clipped by 4 bases and J by 1 base; unmatched bases: 6. CDR1 SGHNT and CDR2 YYREEE come from the germline V gene (reference sequence).

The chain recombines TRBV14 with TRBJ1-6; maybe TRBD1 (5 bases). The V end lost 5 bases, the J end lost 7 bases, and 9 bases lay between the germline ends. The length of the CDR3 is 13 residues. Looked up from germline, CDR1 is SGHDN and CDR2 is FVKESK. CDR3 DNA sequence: TGTGCCAGCAGCGGGGACGGCAATTCACCCCTCCACTTT. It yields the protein CASSGDGNSPLHF.